Shown below are 15 T cell receptor beta chains from a single sample sequenced in a study of control samples from healthy donors and cancer patients. Profiled with immunoSEQ multiplex PCR; TCRdb holds only in-frame clones, not every one. The table lists more than 20,000 clones, approximately 85% of them singletons, with roughly 40% in the top ten. The material sequenced was PBMCs. Receptors originate from a man between 60 and 70 years old with head and neck cancer.

The chain carries TRBV7-6 and TRBJ2-3, with 10 positions matching TRBD2. V shed 3 bases, J shed 7 bases, and the junction held 7 bases outside the gene matches. This CDR3 comprises 15 residues. The germline gives CDR1 SGHVS, CDR2 FNYEAQ. The DNA for the CDR3 is TGTGCCAGCAGCTTGGCTAGCGGGAGTAGAAATACGCAGTATTTT. The encoded protein is CASSLASGSRNTQYF.

This chain uses TRBV7-9 with TRBJ2-1; 8 positions agree with TRBD2. The CDR3 is 18 amino acids. Germline CDR1 is SEHNR and CDR2 is FQNEAQ (reference sequence). The trim removed 0 bases at V and 0 bases at J, leaving 7 bases unmatched. The CDR3 bases are TGTGCCAGCAGCTTAGCGCAACTAGCGGTGAGCTCCTACAATGAGCAGTTCTTC. It yields the protein CASSLAQLAVSSYNEQFF.

The chain couples TRBV30 to TRBJ1-6; a possible D gene is TRBD1 (5 bases). This CDR3 comprises 16 residues. Looked up from germline, CDR1 is GTSNPN and CDR2 is SVGIG (reference sequence). Trimming shortened V by 1 base and J by 0 bases, and 10 bases separated the two germline ends. CDR3 sequence: CAWSGDGSSYNSPLHF. As DNA, the CDR3 is TGTGCCTGGAGTGGGGACGGTAGCTCCTATAATTCACCCCTCCACTTT.

This chain links TRBV12-5 with TRBJ2-2; D is undetermined. The germline V gene has CDR1 LGHNT and CDR2 FRNRAP. The CDR3 covers 13 residues. The ends were cut back, 7 bases at V and 0 bases at J, with 6 bases in the middle. The CDR3 DNA sequence: TGTGCTAGTGCTTTCCCGAACACCGGGGAGCTGTTTTTT. Translating gives CASAFPNTGELFF.

The CDR3 region has the DNA TGTGCCAGCAGCTTAGTGGGACAGGAGAACTATGGCTACACCTTC. Translated: CASSLVGQENYGYTF. The chain employs TRBV7-9 and TRBJ1-2; the match to TRBD1 covers 8 bases. With V trimmed by 1 base and J by 2 bases, 3 bases remained unmatched. This CDR3 is built from 15 residues. Germline-derived CDR1 and CDR2 are SEHNR and FQNEAQ (reference sequence).

The J gene is TRBJ2-3, the V gene TRBV5-1; 8 positions match TRBD2. V gave up 0 bases and J gave up 1 base; unmatched junction bases: 4. The CDR3 loop spans 16 amino acids. CDR1 is SGHRS and CDR2 is YFSETQ in the germline V gene. The CDR3 nucleotides are TGCGCCAGCAGCTTGGCCGGAGCGGGAGGCACAGATACGCAGTATTTT. Its translation: CASSLAGAGGTDTQYF.

In this sample, this clone turned up once. The chain joins TRBV6-5 to TRBJ1-2; no definite D call. CDR1 is MNHEY and CDR2 is SVGAGI in the germline V gene. The V gene lost 7 bases and the J gene lost 4 bases, with 19 bases spanning the gap. The length of the CDR3 is 15 residues. CDR3 protein: CASTDRATVGYGYTF. DNA for the CDR3: TGTGCCAGCACCGACCGGGCCACGGTGGGCTATGGCTACACCTTC.

This chain links TRBV19 with TRBJ1-1; no definite D call. CDR1 is LNHDA, CDR2 SQIVND, per germline (reference sequence). V shed 3 bases and J shed 2 bases, with 10 bases lying between them. This CDR3 has 14 amino acids. CDR3: CASSIRGVNTEAFF. The CDR3 nucleotides are TGTGCCAGTAGTATCCGCGGGGTAAACACTGAAGCTTTCTTT.

This clone was recorded only once. The gene calls are TRBV12-3 or TRBV12-4 and TRBJ1-5, with D possibly matching TRBD1 (5 bases). With 6 bases removed from V and 6 bases from J, the gap between germline ends came to 12 bases. CDR3 length: 13 residues. The CDR3 loop is CASRRQRSQPQHF. CDR3 in DNA: TGTGCCAGCAGGCGACAGAGAAGTCAGCCCCAGCATTTT.

V and J are TRBV11-2 and TRBJ2-7, with TRBD1 matching 7 bases. The CDR3 runs to 14 residues. Per the germline V gene, CDR1 is SGHAT and CDR2 is FQNNGV. V lost 5 bases and J lost 3; bases outside the gene matches: 7. The CDR3 reads CASSPPGQIYEQYV. In nucleotides, the CDR3 is TGTGCCAGCAGCCCCCCGGGACAGATCTACGAGCAGTACGTC.

This chain connects TRBV7-2 to TRBJ2-3; tentative D call: TRBD2 (6 bases). Per germline, CDR1 SGHTA and CDR2 FQGNSA. CDR3 length equals 18 residues. V was cut by 4 bases and J by 2 bases, with 22 bases left in between. The CDR3 sequence is CASSSRATRESITDTQYF. The CDR3 coding sequence is TGTGCCAGCAGCTCACGAGCCACCCGGGAGTCAATCACAGATACGCAGTATTTT. Supplemented by reference TRBV7-2 and TRBJ2-3, the full variable domain reads GAGVSQSPSNKVTEKGKDVELRCDPISGHTALYWYRQSLGQGLEFLIYFQGNSAPDKSGLPSDRFSAERTGGSVSTLTIQRTQQEDSAVYLCASSSRATRESITDTQYFGPGTRLTVL.

The chain recombines TRBV7-9 with TRBJ2-7; 11 bases are a match to TRBD2. CDR1 and CDR2 (germline): SEHNR, FQNEAQ (reference sequence). J gave up 3 bases and V 2 bases, and 3 bases lay outside the gene matches. This CDR3 is 15 amino acids long. The CDR3 nucleotides are TGTGCCAGCAGCTTAATTACTAGCGGGGGCTACGAGCAGTACTTC. Protein: CASSLITSGGYEQYF.

This chain links TRBV7-9 with TRBJ2-5; D not certain. This CDR3 region has 11 residues. V gave up 0 bases and J gave up 5 bases, with 1 base separating them. The germline V gene encodes CDR1 SEHNR and CDR2 FQNEAQ (reference sequence). In nucleotides, the CDR3 is TGTGCCAGCAGCTTAGCGGAGACCCAGTACTTC. Translating it yields CASSLAETQYF. Full variable domain (remainder filled in from reference TRBV7-9 and TRBJ2-5): DTGVSQNPRHKITKRGQNVTFRCDPISEHNRLYWYRQTLGQGPEFLTYFQNEAQLEKSRLLSDRFSAERPKGSFSTLEIQRTEQGDSAMYLCASSLAETQYFGPGTRLLVL.

This chain joins TRBV18 and TRBJ2-5, with TRBD2 matching 12 bases. This CDR3 has 18 residues. CDR1 is KGHSH, CDR2 LQKENI, per germline. Germline trimming cut 5 bases from V and 3 bases from J; bases unmatched to any gene: 13. The CDR3 protein is CASSGSLAGGRGEETQYF. The CDR3 nucleotides are TGTGCCAGCTCAGGAAGTCTAGCGGGGGGGAGAGGCGAAGAGACCCAGTACTTC.

V gene TRBV5-1 combines with J gene TRBJ2-3; TRBD2 agrees at 14 bases. The germline gives CDR1 SGHRS, CDR2 YFSETQ. The ends lost 4 bases at V and 4 bases at J; junction bases unmatched: 5. The length of the CDR3 is 16 residues. The CDR3 DNA is TGCGCCAGCAGCGGGGGACTAGCGGGAGTTTCAGATACGCAGTATTTT. Amino acid sequence: CASSGGLAGVSDTQYF.